The 20 T cell receptor beta chains given below trace back to one sample, sequenced in a study of T cells after posttransplantation cyclophosphamide. Method: immunoSEQ multiplex PCR; TCRdb's copy keeps in-frame clones and lacks some. The data contain 7,500 to 9,500 clones, 89% of them singletons. The sequenced sample consisted of memory CD4+ T cells sorted from PBMCs. These receptors were collected from a woman in her sixties or seventies in good health, CMV-negative, and a related stem cell transplant donor.

The V gene is TRBV27, the J gene TRBJ2-2, with a tentative D call TRBD2 (5 bases). Trimming stripped 3 bases from V and 1 base from J, with 12 bases between. The CDR3 has 16 residues. Per the germline V gene, CDR1 is MNHEY and CDR2 is SMNVEV (reference sequence). The CDR3 reads CASSFERPGNTGELFF. The CDR3 DNA follows: TGTGCCAGCAGTTTTGAGCGGCCAGGGAACACCGGGGAGCTGTTTTTT.

The chain employs TRBV11-2 and TRBJ2-7, with a possible D match to TRBD1 (6 bases). The germline V gene encodes CDR1 SGHAT and CDR2 FQNNGV. V lost 6 bases, J lost 3 bases, and 12 bases lay in between. There are 13 residues in the CDR3. The DNA for the CDR3 is TGTGCCAGCAGATTAACAGGGAACTACGAGCAGTACTTC. It encodes CASRLTGNYEQYF. The complete variable domain, with remaining parts taken from reference TRBV11-2 and TRBJ2-7, reads EAGVAQSPRYKIIEKRQSVAFWCNPISGHATLYWYQQILGQGPKLLIQFQNNGVVDDSQLPKDRFSAERLKGVDSTLKIQPAKLEDSAVYLCASRLTGNYEQYFGPGTRLTVT.

Worth noting for this clone: Other DNA sequences in the same sample also yield this CDR3. The gene calls are TRBV7-2 and TRBJ1-6; weak D call: TRBD1 (6 bases). Germline assignment: CDR1 SGHTA and CDR2 FQGNSA. The germline V and J ends were trimmed by 1 base and 6 bases, with 13 bases remaining between them. The CDR3 contains 16 residues. This chain's CDR3 is CASSLDTGPRNSPLHF. The CDR3 coding sequence is TGTGCCAGCAGCTTAGATACAGGGCCACGTAATTCACCCCTCCACTTT.

To note about this clone: This same CDR3 is encoded by further DNA sequences in the sample. The chain recombines TRBV19 with TRBJ1-6; D is unresolved. Trimming took 9 bases from V and 0 from J, leaving 9 bases between them. Germline CDR1 is LNHDA and CDR2 is SQIVND (reference sequence). The CDR3 contains 14 residues. For the CDR3, the DNA is TGTGCCAGGGAGGAAAGCTCCTATAATTCACCCCTCCACTTT. This gives the protein CAREESSYNSPLHF.

The chain employs TRBV18 and TRBJ1-2, with TRBD1 identical over 10 bases. CDR3 size: 21 residues. With V trimmed by 2 bases and J by 6 bases, 24 bases remained unmatched. Germline loops: CDR1 KGHSH, CDR2 LQKENI. CDR3 sequence (DNA): TGTGCCAGCTCACCAGGACAGGGGGGACTCGGGGGTCGGCCCTCTATAAATGGCTACACCTTC. Protein: CASSPGQGGLGGRPSINGYTF.

This chain joins TRBV2 and TRBJ2-7; D may be TRBD2 (5 bases). Germline CDR1 SNHLY, CDR2 FYNNEI. V was clipped by 6 bases and J by 2 bases, with 8 bases between them. This CDR3 has 12 amino acids. The CDR3 nucleotides are TGTGCCAGCAGACAGCGGACCTACGAGCAGTACGTC. Translated: CASRQRTYEQYV.

The chain has TRBV7-2 and TRBJ2-7; D perhaps matches TRBD2 (5 bases). The V end lost 6 bases, the J end lost 4 bases, and 10 bases lay between the germline ends. This CDR3 has 12 amino acids. CDR1 and CDR2 from the germline V gene are SGHTA and FQGNSA. CDR3 nucleotide sequence: TGTGCCAGCAGTCGGACTGGGTACGAGCAGTACTTC. Its protein product is CASSRTGYEQYF.

This clone was seen only once. The chain couples TRBV6-7 to TRBJ2-1, with TRBD2 matching 11 bases. TRBV6-7 has ORF status, its function being uncertain. The CDR3 runs to 17 residues. V lost 11 bases to trimming and J lost 1 base; unmatched junction nucleotides: 13. The CDR3 reads CAPSGLTSGTSYNEQFF. CDR3 in DNA: TGTGCCCCATCGGGGTTGACTAGCGGGACATCCTACAATGAGCAGTTCTTC.

The gene calls are TRBV19 and TRBJ1-2, with 7 bases that match TRBD1. V lost 0 bases, J lost 7 bases, and 5 bases stayed unmatched. The CDR3 spans 14 residues. Germline lookup yields CDR1 LNHDA and CDR2 SQIVND (reference sequence). The CDR3 coding sequence is TGTGCCAGTAGTATAGAGGGGACAGTAGGTGGCTACACCTTC. This sequence encodes CASSIEGTVGGYTF.

The chain has TRBV10-3 and TRBJ1-2; 7 nucleotides align to TRBD1. This CDR3 is 15 amino acids long. In germline, CDR1 is ENHRY, CDR2 SYGVKD. Trimming took 5 bases from V and 1 from J; bases not matched to a gene: 7. CDR3 sequence: CAISPGTADNYGYTF. The DNA of the CDR3 is TGTGCCATCAGTCCCGGGACAGCAGATAACTATGGCTACACCTTC.

The chain combines TRBV4-1 with TRBJ2-3, with 10 bases that match TRBD1. Trimming removed 4 bases from V and 4 bases from J; junction bases left unmatched: 5. CDR3 size: 15 residues. Germline V gives CDR1 MGHRA, CDR2 YSYEKL. The chain's CDR3 is CASSLAGTGADTQYF. The DNA of the CDR3 is TGCGCCAGCAGCCTCGCCGGGACAGGGGCAGATACGCAGTATTTT.

The genes are TRBV9 and TRBJ2-3; 8 nucleotides line up with TRBD1. V shed 4 bases and J 7 bases; nucleotides not matched to a gene: 5. The CDR3 sequence is 13 residues long. The germline CDR1 and CDR2 sequences are SGDLS and YYNGEE. CDR3 sequence reads: CASSPWTGNTQYF. CDR3 nucleotides: TGTGCCAGCAGCCCCTGGACAGGGAATACGCAGTATTTT.

The chain recombines TRBV30 with TRBJ2-1; 16 nucleotides align to TRBD2. Trimming at V came to 3 bases and at J to 0 bases, leaving 11 bases not matched to a gene. Germline V gene lookup returns CDR1 GTSNPN and CDR2 SVGIG (reference sequence). The CDR3 covers 20 residues. The CDR3 here is CAWRGKRGLAGGSSYNEQFF. CDR3 coding DNA: TGTGCCTGGAGGGGAAAAAGGGGACTAGCGGGAGGGAGCTCCTACAATGAGCAGTTCTTC. The full variable domain, its missing parts supplied by reference TRBV30 and TRBJ2-1, is SQTIHQWPATLVQPVGSPLSLECTVEGTSNPNLYWYRQAAGRGLQLLFYSVGIGQISSEVPQNLSASRPQDRQFILSSKKLLLSDSGFYLCAWRGKRGLAGGSSYNEQFFGPGTRLTVL.

This clone has more than one count but fewer than ten. The V and J genes are TRBV7-3 and TRBJ2-2; no definite D call. Trimming shortened V by 2 bases and J by 6 bases, and 7 bases separated the two germline ends. CDR1 and CDR2 from the germline V gene are SGHTA and FQGTGA. CDR3 size: 13 residues. The chain's CDR3 is CASSLARAGELFF. CDR3 bases: TGTGCCAGCAGCTTAGCTCGCGCCGGGGAGCTGTTTTTT.

CDR3: CASREGVLGTEAFF. In DNA, the CDR3 is TGTGCCAGCAGAGAGGGGGTTTTGGGCACTGAAGCTTTCTTT. The V gene is TRBV28, the J gene TRBJ1-1; perhaps TRBD1 as D (6 bases). Germline V gene sequence: CDR1 MDHEN, CDR2 SYDVKM. V was shortened by 6 bases and J by 4 bases, with 15 bases between the two germline ends. This CDR3 contains 14 residues.

Comment on this clone: The same CDR3 can be traced to other DNA sequences in this sample. The chain combines TRBV6-1 with TRBJ1-6; 7 nucleotides match TRBD1. The CDR3 consists of 15 residues. From germline, CDR1 is MNHNS and CDR2 SASEGT. The trim removed 5 bases at V and 5 bases at J, leaving 6 bases unmatched. The CDR3 reads CASSRARGNNSPLHF. The CDR3 coding sequence is TGTGCCAGCAGTCGGGCCAGGGGGAATAATTCACCCCTCCACTTT.

The V call is TRBV19, the J call TRBJ2-5, with 7 bases lining up with TRBD1. After removal of 3 bases from V and 4 bases from J, the junction contained 5 bases not matched to a gene. This CDR3 has 14 residues. CDR1 is LNHDA, CDR2 SQIVND, per germline (reference sequence). The CDR3 region has the DNA TGTGCCAGTAGTATTGGAGCAGGGGGAGAGACCCAGTACTTC. This gives the protein CASSIGAGGETQYF.

The V call is TRBV7-9, the J call TRBJ1-3; 9 bases are a match to TRBD1. The germline V gene has CDR1 SEHNR and CDR2 FQNEAQ (reference sequence). V dropped 4 bases and J dropped 3; count of bases not matched to a gene: 10. The CDR3 totals 17 residues. In nucleotides, the CDR3 is TGTGCCAGCAGCTCATCATTGGGACAGGGAGGTGGAAACACCATATATTTT. Translation gives CASSSSLGQGGGNTIYF.

The chain recombines TRBV28 with TRBJ1-4, with D unresolved. Looked up from germline, CDR1 is MDHEN and CDR2 is SYDVKM. The CDR3 is 14 amino acids. The germline V and J ends were trimmed by 2 bases and 4 bases, with 8 bases remaining between them. The DNA of the CDR3 is TGTGCCAGCAGTTTAAGTGCGGGTAATGAAAAACTGTTTTTT. Protein sequence: CASSLSAGNEKLFF.

This chain links TRBV5-4 with TRBJ1-2; 8 positions match TRBD1. The junction had 2 bases not matched to a gene; V was cut back by 4 bases and J by 0 bases. Germline V CDR1 and CDR2: SGHNT, YYREEE (reference sequence). The CDR3 spans 14 residues. The CDR3 loop is CASSGDRTNYGYTF. CDR3 nucleotides: TGTGCCAGCAGCGGGGACAGGACTAACTATGGCTACACCTTC. Full variable domain (rest looked up from reference TRBV5-4 and TRBJ1-2): ETGVTQSPTHLIKTRGQQVTLRCSSQSGHNTVSWYQQALGQGPQFIFQYYREEENGRGNFPPRFSGLQFPNYSSELNVNALELDDSALYLCASSGDRTNYGYTFGSGTRLTVV.